This TCR beta chain appears in the sequencing data of a study of T cell repertoires in Merkel cell carcinoma (dated by TCRdb to the late 2010s). Turning to the overall study: Patients who had received intralesional immunotherapy or systemic immune checkpoint blockade ahead of the biopsy were left out. MCPyV-specific clonotypes were first defined by tetramer sorting, cloning and paired TCR sequencing of expanded tumor-infiltrating lymphocytes. To be included, a subject needed both a diagnosis of MCPyV-positive Merkel cell carcinoma and tumor-infiltrating lymphocytes that had been successfully expanded in vitro.

Each study subject had MCPyV-positive Merkel cell carcinoma confirmed by biopsy and had serum antibodies to T-antigen that tested positive. Genomic DNA was extracted from more than 5 adjacent 10-micron frozen tumor sections without any cell sorting or culture. Tumor biopsy tissue of roughly 5 x 5 x 5 mm was frozen in optimal cutting temperature compound. Hematoxylin and eosin scout sections confirmed abundant Merkel cell carcinoma and infiltrating cells in the frozen biopsy. Trimming takes 1 base from V and 1 base from J, and the germline ends sit 12 bases apart. Spanning cysteine to phenylalanine, the CDR3 consists of 16 amino acids. Only the CDR3 region is kept as DNA, spanning 48 bases read in frame from base 1. Taken from the germline V gene, the CDR1 and CDR2 loops are LGHNA and YSLEER. The immunoSEQ assay was used for TRB CDR3 sequencing and data processing of tumor genomic DNA. Drawn from immuneACCESS, this table holds only the in-frame rearrangements with V and J called that TCRdb kept. Clones are partly lost; checked studies trace under half to an unresolved V gene and leave the rest unexplained. Across this sample there are 12,000 to 15,000 clones, with approximately 73% seen only once. Roughly 18% of the sample goes to the ten largest clones.

For this clone: Its antigen remains unidentified. Per-base quality was not reported, and no clone a single base away is much larger than it.

Here is what the overall study found, with its caveats: Normal tissue biopsies were not studied.

The sequence joins TRBV4-3 to TRBJ2-3; the D gene cannot be named for sure. The sequencing input was tumor tissue. This clonotype was sampled from an adult with Merkel cell carcinoma. The DNA reads TGCGCCAGCAGCCAAGCCGGTGGAGACCGCACAGATACGCAGTATTTT. Translated, it reads CASSQAGGDRTDTQYF.